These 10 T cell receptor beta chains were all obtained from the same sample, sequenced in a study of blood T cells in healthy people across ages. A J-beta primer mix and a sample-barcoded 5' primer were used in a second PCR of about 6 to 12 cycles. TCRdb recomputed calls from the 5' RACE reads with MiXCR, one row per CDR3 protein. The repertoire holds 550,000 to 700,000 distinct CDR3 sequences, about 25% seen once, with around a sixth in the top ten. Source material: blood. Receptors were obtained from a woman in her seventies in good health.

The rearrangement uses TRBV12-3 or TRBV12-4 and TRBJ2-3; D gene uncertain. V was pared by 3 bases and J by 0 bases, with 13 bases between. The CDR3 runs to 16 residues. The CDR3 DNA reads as TGTGCCAGCAGTTTGGGTGTAACCCTGAGCACAGATACGCAGTATTTT. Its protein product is CASSLGVTLSTDTQYF.

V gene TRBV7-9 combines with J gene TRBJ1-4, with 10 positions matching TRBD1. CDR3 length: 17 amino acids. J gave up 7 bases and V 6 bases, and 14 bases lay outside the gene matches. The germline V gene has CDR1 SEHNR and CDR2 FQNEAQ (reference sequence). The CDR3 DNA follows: TGTGCCAGCAGGGGCCGGGACAGGGGACTGGGCGGTGAAAAACTGTTTTTT. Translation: CASRGRDRGLGGEKLFF.

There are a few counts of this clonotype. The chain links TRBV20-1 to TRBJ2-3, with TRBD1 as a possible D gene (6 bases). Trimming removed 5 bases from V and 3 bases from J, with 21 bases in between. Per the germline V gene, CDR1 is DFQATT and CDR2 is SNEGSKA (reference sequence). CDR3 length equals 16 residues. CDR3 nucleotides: TGCAGTGCTGTCCAGACCCGTATCAGGGGTACAGATACGCAGTATTTT. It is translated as CSAVQTRIRGTDTQYF.

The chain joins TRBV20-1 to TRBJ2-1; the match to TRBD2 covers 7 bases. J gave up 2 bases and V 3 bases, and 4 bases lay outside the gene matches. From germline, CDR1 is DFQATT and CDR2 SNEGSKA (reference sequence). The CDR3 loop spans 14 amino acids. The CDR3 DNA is TGCAGTGCTAGCGGGGGGAACACCTACAATGAGCAGTTCTTC. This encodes CSASGGNTYNEQFF.

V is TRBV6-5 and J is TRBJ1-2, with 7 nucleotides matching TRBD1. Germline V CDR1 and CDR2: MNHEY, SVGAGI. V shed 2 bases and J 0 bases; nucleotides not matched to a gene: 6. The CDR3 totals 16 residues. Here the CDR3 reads CASSYADRRANYGYTF. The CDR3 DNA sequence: TGTGCCAGCAGTTACGCGGACAGGAGAGCTAACTATGGCTACACCTTC.

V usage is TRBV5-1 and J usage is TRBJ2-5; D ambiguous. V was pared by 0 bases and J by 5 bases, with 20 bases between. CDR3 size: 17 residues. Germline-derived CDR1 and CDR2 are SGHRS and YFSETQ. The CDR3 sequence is CASSLDQRQRFGETQYF. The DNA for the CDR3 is TGCGCCAGCAGCTTGGATCAGCGCCAACGTTTTGGGGAGACCCAGTACTTC.

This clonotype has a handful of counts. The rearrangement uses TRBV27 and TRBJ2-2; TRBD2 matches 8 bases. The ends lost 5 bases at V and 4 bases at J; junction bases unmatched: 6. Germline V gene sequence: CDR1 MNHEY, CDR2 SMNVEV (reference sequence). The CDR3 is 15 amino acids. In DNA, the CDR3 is TGTGCCAGCAGTCCTATAGCGGGGAGCACCGGGGAGCTGTTTTTT. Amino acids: CASSPIAGSTGELFF.

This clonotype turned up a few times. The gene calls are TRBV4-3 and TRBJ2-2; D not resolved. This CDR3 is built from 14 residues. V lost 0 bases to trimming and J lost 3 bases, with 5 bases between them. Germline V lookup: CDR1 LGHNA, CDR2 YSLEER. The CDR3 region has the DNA TGCGCCAGCAGCCAAGACATTTACACCGGGGAGCTGTTTTTT. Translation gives CASSQDIYTGELFF.

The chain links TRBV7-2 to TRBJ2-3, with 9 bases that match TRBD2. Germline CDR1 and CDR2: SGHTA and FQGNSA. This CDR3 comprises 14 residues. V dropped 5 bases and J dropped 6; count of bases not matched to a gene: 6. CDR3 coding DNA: TGTGCCAGCAGCCCTACTAGCGGGCAGGATACGCAGTATTTT. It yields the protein CASSPTSGQDTQYF.

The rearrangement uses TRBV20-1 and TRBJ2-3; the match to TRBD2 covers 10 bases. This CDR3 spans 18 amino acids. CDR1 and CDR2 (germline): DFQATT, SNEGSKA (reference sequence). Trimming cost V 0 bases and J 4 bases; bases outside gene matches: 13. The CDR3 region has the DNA TGCAGTGCTAGAGATAGGCTGACCGGGACTAGCGCTCCAGATACGCAGTATTTT. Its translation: CSARDRLTGTSAPDTQYF.